The rows below give T cell receptor beta chains drawn from one sample of a study of blood T cell dynamics during melanoma immunotherapy. TCRdb's copy holds only in-frame clones and misses some; the assay was immunoSEQ multiplex PCR. This repertoire shows about 20,000 clones, about 90% found once; its top ten account for about 1%. The material was blood, obtained from a patient treated with checkpoint blockade. These receptors all stem from a human donor with melanoma. Both conserved end residues are part of each CDR3. A D gene is named only where the DNA matches it firmly. Only some rows state a clone size, as once, few, many or a class for expanded clones.

j_call v_call d_call clone_size cdr3_nt cdr3_aa
TRBJ1-2 TRBV21-1 - once TGTGCCAGCAGCATGGACAGCAGAACGACTAACTATGGCTACACCTTC CASSMDSRTTNYGYTF
TRBJ2-7 TRBV18 - - TGTGCCAGCTCTCCTACAGTGGGGGCGGTTTCCTACGAGCAGTACTTC CASSPTVGAVSYEQYF
TRBJ2-1 TRBV10-1 - - TGCGCCAGCCCCCCGGGGGTGAGGTCGAACAATGAGCAGTTCTTC CASPPGVRSNNEQFF
TRBJ1-5 TRBV27 - - TGTGCCAGCAGTTTAAGGGCTGGGAACCGGGGCAATCAGCCCCAGCATTTT CASSLRAGNRGNQPQHF
TRBJ2-1 TRBV19 TRBD1 - TGTGCCAGTAGTATGCTCCCGGGACAGCCACTCAATGAGCAGTTCTTC CASSMLPGQPLNEQFF
TRBJ1-1 TRBV5-4 - - TGTGCCAGCAGTTTGAACACTGAAGCTTTCTTT CASSLNTEAFF
TRBJ1-1 TRBV19 - - TGTGCCAGTACCCGACAGACTTTGAACACTGAAGCTTTCTTT CASTRQTLNTEAFF
TRBJ1-1 TRBV5-4 TRBD1 - TGTGCCAGCAGCTTGCAGGGGGGTACTGAAGCTTTCTTT CASSLQGGTEAFF
TRBJ2-7 TRBV7-2 - few TGTGCCAGCAGCTTAACTGAAGCCTACGAGCAGTACTTC CASSLTEAYEQYF
TRBJ1-4 TRBV19 - - TGTGCCAGTAGTATCGCCGGCAGGCAATATGAAAAACTGTTTTTT CASSIAGRQYEKLFF
TRBJ1-3 TRBV28 - - TGTGCCAGCACCACTGGGGGCAGGGTTAGAAACACCATATATTTT CASTTGGRVRNTIYF
TRBJ2-7 TRBV6-1 TRBD2 - TGTGCCACGATAAAGGCCATTCTAGCGGGAGACGAGCAGTACTTC CATIKAILAGDEQYF
TRBJ2-3 TRBV19 - - TGTGCCAGTACAAGGCGGAGGTTGACAGATACGCAGTATTTT CASTRRRLTDTQYF
TRBJ2-3 TRBV5-1 - - TGCGCCAGCAGCTTGCACGGGAGTAGCACAGATACGCAGTATTTT CASSLHGSSTDTQYF
TRBJ2-7 TRBV7-9 TRBD1 - TGTGCCAGCAGCTTAATGGGGACAGGACCCTACGAGCAGTACTTC CASSLMGTGPYEQYF
TRBJ2-7 TRBV18 - - TGTGCCAGCTCACTGGGGCCGAGGACCACCTACGAGCAGTACTTC CASSLGPRTTYEQYF
TRBJ2-7 TRBV10-1 - - TGCGCCAGCAGTGAGTCCCCCTACGAGCAGTACTTC CASSESPYEQYF
TRBJ2-7 TRBV7-2 TRBD2 few TGTGCCAGCAGCTCTCCAGGGCGGGGGGACTTCTACGAGCAGTACTTC CASSSPGRGDFYEQYF
TRBJ2-5 TRBV11-3 - - TGTGCCAGCAGCTTAGCAACAGGCCAAGAGACCCAGTACTTC CASSLATGQETQYF
TRBJ2-3 TRBV9 - - TGTGCCAGCAGCCCTCCGGTGGGGCGCACAGATACGCAGTATTTT CASSPPVGRTDTQYF
TRBJ1-1 TRBV19 TRBD1 - TGTGCCAGTAGTATCAACAGGGGGAACACTGAAGCTTTCTTT CASSINRGNTEAFF
TRBJ2-7 TRBV7-8 TRBD2 - TGTGCCAGCAGCAGGACTAGGTCCTACGAGCAGTACTTC CASSRTRSYEQYF
TRBJ1-6 TRBV25-1 - - TGTGCCAGCAGTGGAGGGGGAGGTTCACCCCTCCACTTT CASSGGGGSPLHF
TRBJ1-1 TRBV10-2 - - TGCGCCAGCGAAGGAGACAGTAACACTGAAGCTTTCTTT CASEGDSNTEAFF
TRBJ1-1 TRBV15 - - TGTGCCACCAGCAGGCAGACGATCACTGAAGCTTTCTTT CATSRQTITEAFF
TRBJ2-7 TRBV11-2 TRBD1 - TGTGCCAGCAGCCTAGGGGGGGGACAGGGAGCCTACGAGCAGTACTTC CASSLGGGQGAYEQYF
TRBJ2-5 TRBV6-5 - - TGTGCCAGCAGTCGAACTCAGAGACAAGAGACCCAGTACTTC CASSRTQRQETQYF
TRBJ2-7 TRBV2 - few TGTGCCAGCAGGTTGACACCCTACGAGCAGTACTTC CASRLTPYEQYF
TRBJ1-6 TRBV4-1 TRBD1 - TGCGCCAGCAGCCAGGGCCAACAGGGGGTTGGTTCACCCCTCCACTTT CASSQGQQGVGSPLHF
TRBJ2-7 TRBV28 TRBD1 - TGTGCCAGCAGGCCCGGGACAGGGAAGTTAGCCGAGCAGTACTTC CASRPGTGKLAEQYF
TRBJ1-5 TRBV19 - - TGTGCCAGTAGTACGGGGAGTTGGCCCCAGCATTTT CASSTGSWPQHF
TRBJ2-7 TRBV7-2 - - TGTGCCAGCAGCTTAGCGCCAGAAAACTACGAGCAGTACTTC CASSLAPENYEQYF
TRBJ1-2 TRBV5-4 - once TGTGCCAGCAGCTTGATCGGGGGGGCAGGAGCTAACTATGGCTACACCTTC CASSLIGGAGANYGYTF
TRBJ2-7 TRBV10-1 - few TGCGCCAGCAGTGAGGGATACAGGAACCCCTACGAGCAGTACTTC CASSEGYRNPYEQYF
TRBJ2-7 TRBV28 - - TGTGCCAGCAGTTTAGAGCTGGGGGCTGGCTACGAGCAGTACTTC CASSLELGAGYEQYF
TRBJ1-2 TRBV29-1 TRBD1 - TGCAGCGCTGGGGACAGGAAGGAGGATGGCTACACCTTC CSAGDRKEDGYTF
TRBJ2-7 TRBV18 TRBD1 - TGTGCCAGCTCACCACGGCTGGGACAGGGGTCACACGAGCAGTACTTC CASSPRLGQGSHEQYF
TRBJ1-5 TRBV6-1 - - TGTGCCAGCAGGACGGTGAATCAGCCCCAGCATTTT CASRTVNQPQHF
TRBJ1-2 TRBV6-1 - - TGTGCCAGCAGGGATGGACGGAGCAACGGCTACACCTTC CASRDGRSNGYTF
TRBJ1-2 TRBV5-1 - once TGCGCCAGCAGCTTGGAGCGGGGGCGCCTCTACACCTTC CASSLERGRLYTF
TRBJ2-7 TRBV5-1 - - TGCGCCAGCAGCTTCGGGGACTCCTACGAGCAGTACTTC CASSFGDSYEQYF
TRBJ2-1 TRBV13 TRBD2 - TGTGCCAGCAGCTTACCGGGCGGGGGTAGCTCCTACAATGAGCAGTTCTTC CASSLPGGGSSYNEQFF
TRBJ2-3 TRBV5-1 - - TGCGCCAGCAGCTTGGTTGGGAAAAGCACAGATACGCAGTATTTT CASSLVGKSTDTQYF
TRBJ1-1 TRBV5-1 - few TGCGCCAGCAGCTTGGCCCGAGGGTTCACTGAAGCTTTCTTT CASSLARGFTEAFF
TRBJ1-5 TRBV30 - - TGTGCCTGGAGCCGAGGTGGCCGTGGGCCCCAGCATTTT CAWSRGGRGPQHF
TRBJ2-7 TRBV30 - - TGTGCCTGGATGCGGGACAGCCCCTACGAGCAGTACTTC CAWMRDSPYEQYF
TRBJ1-1 TRBV6-1 - - TGTGCCAGCAGTGACCAGGGAGCATACACTGAAGCTTTCTTT CASSDQGAYTEAFF
TRBJ2-7 TRBV7-8 - once TGTGCCAGCAGCTTAGATTATGCTAGTCTATACGACGAGCAGTACTTC CASSLDYASLYDEQYF
TRBJ1-1 TRBV29-1 TRBD1 - TGCAGCGTCGTTGGACAGGGTGACACTGAAGCTTTCTTT CSVVGQGDTEAFF
TRBJ2-7 TRBV19 - - TGTGCCAGTAGTATGGGTAGACTAGTAGCAAACGAGCAGTACTTC CASSMGRLVANEQYF
TRBJ2-4 TRBV5-4 - once TGTGCCAGCAGTTACCGGGCTCCCGGTGCCAAAAACATTCAGTACTTC CASSYRAPGAKNIQYF
TRBJ1-2 TRBV14 - - TGTGCCAGCAGCCCCGACAGGTTAAACTATGGCTACACCTTC CASSPDRLNYGYTF
TRBJ1-2 TRBV28 TRBD1 - TGTGCCAGCTTGGAGCAGGGGGGGAAAAACTATGGCTACACCTTC CASLEQGGKNYGYTF
TRBJ2-7 TRBV7-9 - - TGTGCCAGCAGCCAGGGTCGGAACGAGCAGTACTTC CASSQGRNEQYF
TRBJ2-3 TRBV30 TRBD2 - TGTGCCTGGAGTGTAGCGGGGCGGAGCGGGAGTTCCGATACGCAGTATTTT CAWSVAGRSGSSDTQYF
TRBJ2-7 TRBV29-1 - - TGCAGCTCTCACTGGGGTCCTCCGAGGGTATCCTACGAGCAGTACTTC CSSHWGPPRVSYEQYF
TRBJ2-3 TRBV5-1 TRBD2 - TGCGCCAGCAGACGAATGGCGGGAGTGGCAGATACGCAGTATTTT CASRRMAGVADTQYF
TRBJ1-1 TRBV19 TRBD1 - TGTGCCACCCGGGACAGGGGTTTTGACACTGAAGCTTTCTTT CATRDRGFDTEAFF
TRBJ2-1 TRBV2 TRBD2 - TGTGCCAGCAGTGACCAGCGGGGGGGCTCCTACAATGAGCAGTTCTTC CASSDQRGGSYNEQFF